This T cell receptor (beta chain) was observed in a study of STAT5B mutations in CD4+ large granular lymphocyte leukemia. Study-level results: Main leukemic clonotypes were patient-specific, but roughly 25% appeared at low frequency elsewhere. Patient CD4-sorted repertoires looked more clonal than healthy CD4+ repertoires, even without putative leukemic clones.

With regard to this clone: No antigen is known for it.

Looked up from germline, CDR1 is LGHNA and CDR2 is YSLEER. With 1 base clipped from V and 6 bases from J, the junction kept 8 bases outside the gene matches. This CDR3 spans 17 amino acids. Sequencing was at survey level. Sequenced by immunoSEQ multiplex PCR; TCRdb stores in-frame clones only, minus some. The sample consists of more than 30,000 clones, approximately 72% of them appearing once. The sample consisted of CD4+ T cells from blood buffy coats. The receptor was derived from a human donor in good health. The gene calls are TRBV4-3 and TRBJ2-1; TRBD2 agrees at 11 bases. Written as DNA, the CDR3 is TGCGCCAGCAGCCAAGTTTGGAGTAGCGGGGGGGCCAATGAGCAGTTCTTC. Protein sequence: CASSQVWSSGGANEQFF.